This T cell receptor (beta chain) was captured by sequencing in a study of OX40 agonist ivuxolimab in advanced cancers. Study in general: Patient treatment consisted of intravenous ivuxolimab administration every 2 weeks at 0.01 to 10 mg/kg.

TCRdb keeps only in-frame clones here, not all; method: immunoSEQ multiplex PCR. Counted here are about 92,000 clones, roughly 91% occurring once; the ten biggest clones make up 0.33%. Germline loops: CDR1 MNHEY, CDR2 SVGAGI. V was cut by 6 bases and J by 5 bases, with 19 bases left in between. This CDR3 contains 15 residues. The source material was CD4+ or CD8+ T cells sorted from blood, sampled in a trial of the OX40 agonist ivuxolimab. The receptor comes from an adult with an advanced solid tumor such as melanoma, head and neck, liver or kidney cancer. This sequence joins TRBV6-5 and TRBJ1-2; possibly TRBD1 for D (5 bases). The CDR3 nucleotides are TGTGCCAGCAGGCCGACCTTGGGGACGGATTATGGCTACACCTTC. Residues: CASRPTLGTDYGYTF.